This T cell receptor beta chain appears in the sequencing data of a study of cytomegalovirus exposure and HLA in healthy donors. Study overall: There were approximately 400 genotyped donors. Of these, 81% fell in the genetic ancestry cluster associated with self-reported Caucasian donors.

Regarding this clone: Its antigen is unknown.

The study, taken as a whole, reports: The classifier reportedly diagnosed cytomegalovirus status with high specificity and sensitivity. A few V segments could not be told apart, such as TRBV6-2 and TRBV6-3, and were left out.

Researchers ran the PCR with 60 Vbeta and 13 Jbeta primers. The data were produced by immunoSEQ multiplex PCR, yet TCRdb's version contains in-frame clones alone and is incomplete. The sample consists of about 190,000 clones, around 73% of them appearing once. The V end was cut by 3 bases, the J end by 4 bases, with 16 bases between. The CDR3 runs 15 residues. Germline-derived CDR1 and CDR2 are MDHEN and SYDVKM. This chain links TRBV28 with TRBJ2-7; perhaps TRBD1 as D (6 bases). The sequencing sample was made of PBMCs. This clonotype was obtained from a woman aged 30 to 39 in good health and CMV-seropositive. The CDR3 DNA follows: TGTGCCAGCAGTTTTGGGGCAGGGGTAGGTTACGAGCAGTACTTC. It yields the protein CASSFGAGVGYEQYF. Full variable domain (missing parts from reference TRBV28 and TRBJ2-7): DVKVTQSSRYLVKRTGEKVFLECVQDMDHENMFWYRQDPGLGLRLIYFSYDVKMKEKGDIPEGYSVSREKKERFSLILESASTNQTSMYLCASSFGAGVGYEQYFGPGTRLTVT.